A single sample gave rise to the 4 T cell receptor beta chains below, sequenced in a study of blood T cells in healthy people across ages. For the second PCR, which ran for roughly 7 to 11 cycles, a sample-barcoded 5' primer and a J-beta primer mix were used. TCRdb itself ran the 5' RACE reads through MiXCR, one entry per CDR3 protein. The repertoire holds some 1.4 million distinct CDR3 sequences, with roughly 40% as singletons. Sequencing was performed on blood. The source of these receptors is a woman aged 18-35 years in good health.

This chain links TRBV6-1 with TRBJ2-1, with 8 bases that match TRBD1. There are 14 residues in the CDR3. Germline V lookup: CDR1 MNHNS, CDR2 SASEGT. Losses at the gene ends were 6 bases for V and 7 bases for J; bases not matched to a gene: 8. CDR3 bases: TGTGCCAGCAGCACCGGGACAGGCGAAAATGAGCAGTTCTTC. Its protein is CASSTGTGENEQFF.

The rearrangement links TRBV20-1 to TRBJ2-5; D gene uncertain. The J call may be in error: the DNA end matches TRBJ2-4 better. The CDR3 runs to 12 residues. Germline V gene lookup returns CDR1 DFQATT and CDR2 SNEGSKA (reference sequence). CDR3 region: CSAIPLGNIQYF. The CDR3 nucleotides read TGCAGTGCTATCCCCCTTGGGAACATTCAGTACTTC.

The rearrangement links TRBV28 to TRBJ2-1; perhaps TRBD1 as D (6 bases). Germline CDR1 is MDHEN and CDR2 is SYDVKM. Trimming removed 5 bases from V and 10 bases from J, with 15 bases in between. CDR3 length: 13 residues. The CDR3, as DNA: TGTGCCAGCAGTGCCGGACAGAAAGGCGAGCAGTTCTTC. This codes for CASSAGQKGEQFF. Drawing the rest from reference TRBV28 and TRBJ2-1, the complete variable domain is DVKVTQSSRYLVKRTGEKVFLECVQDMDHENMFWYRQDPGLGLRLIYFSYDVKMKEKGDIPEGYSVSREKKERFSLILESASTNQTSMYLCASSAGQKGEQFFGPGTRLTVL.

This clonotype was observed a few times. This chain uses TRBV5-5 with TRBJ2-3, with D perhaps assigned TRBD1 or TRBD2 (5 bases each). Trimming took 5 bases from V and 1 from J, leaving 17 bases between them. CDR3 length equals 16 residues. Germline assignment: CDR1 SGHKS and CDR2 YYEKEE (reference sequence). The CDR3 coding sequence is TGTGCCAGCAGTTCCCGAGGGGATCGGGGCACAGATACGCAGTATTTT. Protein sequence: CASSSRGDRGTDTQYF.